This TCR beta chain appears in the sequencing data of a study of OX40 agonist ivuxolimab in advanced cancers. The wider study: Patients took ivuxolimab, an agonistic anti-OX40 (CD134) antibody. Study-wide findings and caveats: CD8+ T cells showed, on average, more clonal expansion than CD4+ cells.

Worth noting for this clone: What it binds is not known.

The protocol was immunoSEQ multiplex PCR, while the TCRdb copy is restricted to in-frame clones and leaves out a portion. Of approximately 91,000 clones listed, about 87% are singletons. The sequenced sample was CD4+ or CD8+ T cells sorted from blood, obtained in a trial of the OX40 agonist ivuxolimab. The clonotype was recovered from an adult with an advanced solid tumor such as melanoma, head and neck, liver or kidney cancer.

CDR3 protein: CASSYNSDSNQPQHF. Written as DNA, the CDR3 is TGTGCCAGCAGTTATAACAGCGATAGCAATCAGCCCCAGCATTTT. The J gene is TRBJ1-5, the V gene TRBV7-8; D is unclear. V was cut by 6 bases and J by 0 bases, with 12 bases left in between. CDR1 is SGHVS, CDR2 FQNEAQ, per germline. The CDR3 covers 15 residues.